A single sample gave rise to the 13 T cell receptor beta chains below, sequenced in a study of T-cell memory formation after mild COVID-19. TCRdb used MiXCR to reprocess the 5' RACE reads, holding one entry per CDR3 protein. The repertoire includes roughly 110,000 distinct CDR3 sequences, roughly 12% of them detected once, and around 30% sits in the top ten. The sequencing input was PBMCs or a T cell subset sorted from them (not recorded which). These receptor sequences come from an adult woman who had mild COVID-19 (a few samples of this study predate the infection). Cell type and time point are not known.

This clonotype has more than one count but fewer than ten. The rearrangement uses TRBV4-2 and TRBJ2-5, with 10 bases that match TRBD2. The CDR3 sequence is 15 residues long. Germline V gene lookup returns CDR1 LGHNA and CDR2 YNFKEQ. Losses at the gene ends were 2 bases for V and 2 bases for J; bases not matched to a gene: 2. The CDR3 is CASSQNSGGQETQYF. CDR3 nucleotides: TGTGCCAGCAGCCAAAATAGCGGGGGGCAAGAGACCCAGTACTTC.

J is TRBJ2-5 and V is TRBV3-1, with 8 positions matching TRBD2. The CDR3 spans 15 residues. V lost 0 bases to trimming and J lost 5 bases; unmatched junction nucleotides: 5. Germline V CDR1 and CDR2: LGHDT, YNNKEL (reference sequence). CDR3: CASSQDGGAGETQYF. The CDR3 DNA reads as TGTGCCAGCAGCCAAGACGGGGGGGCAGGGGAGACCCAGTACTTC.

The V call is TRBV14, the J call TRBJ1-1, with a tentative D call TRBD1 (5 bases). CDR1 SGHDN and CDR2 FVKESK come from the germline V gene. The CDR3 contains 15 residues. V lost 1 base and J 3 bases, leaving 12 bases between the germline ends. In DNA, the CDR3 is TGTGCCAGCAGCCAAGTAGGGGCGCGGTACACTGAAGCTTTCTTT. This gives the protein CASSQVGARYTEAFF.

This chain links TRBV7-9 with TRBJ2-1; the match to TRBD1 covers 8 bases. After removal of 3 bases from V and 7 bases from J, the junction contained 8 bases not matched to a gene. Germline-derived CDR1 and CDR2 are SEHNR and FQNEAQ (reference sequence). The length of the CDR3 is 15 residues. The CDR3 nucleotides are TGTGCCAGCAGCTTCGGACAGGGTCTTACTAATGAGCAGTTCTTC. Translated: CASSFGQGLTNEQFF.

The genes are TRBV24-1 and TRBJ1-2; D remains unclear. V lost 9 bases to trimming and J lost 4 bases, with 11 bases between them. Germline CDR1 and CDR2: KGHDR and SFDVKD. The CDR3 covers 12 residues. In DNA, the CDR3 is TGTGCCACCCCTGGTTTCACCTATGGCTACACCTTC. This gives the protein CATPGFTYGYTF.

The J gene is TRBJ1-2, the V gene TRBV5-1, with TRBD1 as a possible D gene (5 bases). The CDR3 has 14 residues. The germline V and J ends were trimmed by 4 bases and 2 bases, with 12 bases remaining between them. The germline V gene has CDR1 SGHRS and CDR2 YFSETQ. CDR3 nucleotides: TGCGCCAGCAGCCCCGGGACGGCGAACTATGGCTACACCTTC. Encoded protein: CASSPGTANYGYTF.

This clonotype was counted only a few times. The rearrangement joins TRBV9 to TRBJ1-6, with TRBD1 as a possible D gene (5 bases). CDR1 is SGDLS, CDR2 YYNGEE, per germline. This CDR3 spans 14 amino acids. The V gene lost 3 bases and the J gene lost 4 bases, with 8 bases spanning the gap. In DNA form, the CDR3 reads TGTGCCAGCAGCGGGGGGAGATATAATTCACCCCTCCACTTT. Its protein is CASSGGRYNSPLHF.

The chain has TRBV27 and TRBJ2-7; D gene uncertain. With 3 bases removed from V and 2 bases from J, the gap between germline ends came to 8 bases. CDR1 is MNHEY and CDR2 is SMNVEV in the germline V gene (reference sequence). CDR3 size: 13 residues. CDR3: CASSFNNPYEQYF. In nucleotides, the CDR3 is TGTGCCAGCAGTTTTAACAACCCCTACGAGCAGTACTTC.

This clonotype was counted between two and nine times. The chain couples TRBV6-6 to TRBJ2-1; 12 bases line up with TRBD2. There are 15 residues in the CDR3. Germline-derived CDR1 and CDR2 are MNHNY and SVGAGI (reference sequence). Unmatched junction bases numbered 0, after V lost 2 bases and J lost 4 bases. The CDR3 DNA follows: TGTGCCAGCAGTTACACTAGCGGGAGGTACAATGAGCAGTTCTTC. Translation: CASSYTSGRYNEQFF.

The V and J genes are TRBV5-1 and TRBJ2-1, with D unclear. Trimming took off 2 bases at V and 0 bases at J, with 6 bases between the two ends. The V gene's germline CDR1 is SGHRS and CDR2 YFSETQ. There are 14 residues in the CDR3. The CDR3 here is CASSFRSSYNEQFF. As DNA, the CDR3 is TGCGCCAGCAGCTTTCGGAGCTCCTACAATGAGCAGTTCTTC.

This chain connects TRBV18 to TRBJ2-2; 9 bases align to TRBD2. The germline V gene has CDR1 KGHSH and CDR2 LQKENI. The CDR3 spans 17 residues. J was trimmed by 2 bases and V by 3 bases; bases with no gene match: 7. DNA of the CDR3: TGTGCCAGCTCACCTATGGCGGGAGGGCCAAACACCGGGGAGCTGTTTTTT. Protein product: CASSPMAGGPNTGELFF.

This clonotype has a handful of counts. This chain uses TRBV20-1 with TRBJ2-2, with D hard to call. Germline-derived CDR1 and CDR2 are DFQATT and SNEGSKA (reference sequence). CDR3 length equals 13 residues. V shed 4 bases and J shed 2 bases, with 8 bases lying between them. In DNA, the CDR3 is TGCAGTGCTACGAACAGAAACACCGGGGAGCTGTTTTTT. It is translated as CSATNRNTGELFF.

The CDR3 loop is CAWSTGQGFHEQYF. The DNA of the CDR3 is TGTGCCTGGAGTACCGGACAGGGTTTTCACGAGCAGTACTTC. The gene calls are TRBV30 and TRBJ2-7; 8 nucleotides agree with TRBD1. The CDR3 covers 14 residues. Germline V gives CDR1 GTSNPN, CDR2 SVGIG (reference sequence). Trimming took 2 bases from V and 5 from J; bases not matched to a gene: 8. The variable domain in full, completed from reference TRBV30 and TRBJ2-7, reads SQTIHQWPATLVQPVGSPLSLECTVEGTSNPNLYWYRQAAGRGLQLLFYSVGIGQISSEVPQNLSASRPQDRQFILSSKKLLLSDSGFYLCAWSTGQGFHEQYFGPGTRLTVT.